These T cell receptor beta chains were read from a single sample in a study of long-term antiretroviral therapy in people with HIV. Assay used: immunoSEQ multiplex PCR; TCRdb lists only in-frame clones, some missing. The profile shows 35,000 or so clones, approximately 83% of them singletons. Sample: unsorted PBMCs, taken 0.4 years before starting antiretroviral therapy. Source of these receptors: a young man with HIV. Each CDR3 is given with its conserved first and last residue. The order of the fields is clone size, D gene, V gene, J gene, CDR3 DNA, CDR3 protein. The D gene is left open where the match is weak. Expanded clones are given a class, and other clones once, few, many or no size at all.

size: -
D: -
V: TRBV7-6
J: TRBJ1-5
DNA: TGTGCCAGCAGCTTAGAAGGGCAAGGTCAAGGGCCCCAGCATTTT
CDR3: CASSLEGQGQGPQHF

size: -
D: -
V: TRBV7-2
J: TRBJ1-4
DNA: TGTGCCAGCAGCCCTACTTTAGGGGACGACTACGGAAAACTGTTTTTT
CDR3: CASSPTLGDDYGKLFF

size: -
D: -
V: TRBV7-2
J: TRBJ1-2
DNA: TGTGCCAGCAGCGAGGGGACGACAAGCCCCTATGGCTACACCTTC
CDR3: CASSEGTTSPYGYTF

size: -
D: -
V: TRBV4-2
J: TRBJ2-3
DNA: TGTGCCAGCAGCCAGGAAAGGGAATTTGGAGATACGCAGTATTTT
CDR3: CASSQEREFGDTQYF

size: -
D: TRBD1
V: TRBV5-8
J: TRBJ1-3
DNA: TGTGCCAGCAGCCCAGGGACAGGAGCTGGAAACACCATATATTTT
CDR3: CASSPGTGAGNTIYF

size: -
D: TRBD2
V: TRBV5-8
J: TRBJ2-1
DNA: TGTGCCAGCAACTTCGGGAGGAATTACAATGAGCAGTTCTTC
CDR3: CASNFGRNYNEQFF

size: -
D: -
V: TRBV28
J: TRBJ2-7
DNA: TGTGCCAGCAGCTACATCTCAGGGGGGAGCTCCTACGAGCAGTACTTC
CDR3: CASSYISGGSSYEQYF

size: -
D: -
V: TRBV28
J: TRBJ2-7
DNA: TGTGCCAGCAGTCTATATAACGAGCAGTACTTC
CDR3: CASSLYNEQYF

size: once
D: TRBD2
V: TRBV10-2
J: TRBJ2-5
DNA: TGCGCCAGCAGGCAGACTAGCGGAAGAGCGACCCAGTACTTC
CDR3: CASRQTSGRATQYF

size: -
D: -
V: TRBV29-1
J: TRBJ2-7
DNA: TGCAGCGCCTCACTAACTAGTTCGCAGCAGTACTTC
CDR3: CSASLTSSQQYF

size: -
D: -
V: TRBV9
J: TRBJ2-7
DNA: TGTGCCAGCAGCGTAGAAGCGAGTAGCTCCTACGAGCAGTACTTC
CDR3: CASSVEASSSYEQYF

size: -
D: -
V: TRBV7-9
J: TRBJ2-2
DNA: TGTGCCAGCAGCCCCGCTAGCCTAGGGGACACCGGGGAGCTGTTTTTT
CDR3: CASSPASLGDTGELFF

size: -
D: TRBD2
V: TRBV27
J: TRBJ2-3
DNA: TGTGCCAGCAGTTCCACCAGGACTAGCAATGGGGGCACAGATACGCAGTATTTT
CDR3: CASSSTRTSNGGTDTQYF

size: -
D: -
V: TRBV5-4
J: TRBJ2-1
DNA: TGTGCCAGCAGCTTGTCGGGTGGGATCCAGGAGCAGTTCTTC
CDR3: CASSLSGGIQEQFF

size: -
D: -
V: TRBV19
J: TRBJ2-1
DNA: TGTGCCAGTAGTATAGAGGAGGGCTCCTACAATGAGCAGTTCTTC
CDR3: CASSIEEGSYNEQFF

size: -
D: -
V: TRBV2
J: TRBJ1-1
DNA: TGTGCCAGCTATATAGGGGTAGACCTAATTGAAGCTTTCTTT
CDR3: CASYIGVDLIEAFF

size: -
D: -
V: TRBV5-1
J: TRBJ2-5
DNA: TGCGCCAGCAGCTTAGCGGAAGAGACCCAGTACTTC
CDR3: CASSLAEETQYF

size: once
D: -
V: TRBV4-3
J: TRBJ2-1
DNA: TGCGCCAGCAGCCCTCAGCGTACCTACAATGAGCAGTTCTTC
CDR3: CASSPQRTYNEQFF

size: -
D: TRBD1
V: TRBV7-6
J: TRBJ2-7
DNA: TGTGCCAGCAGCTTAGATGGACAGGATGAAGTCTCCTACGAGCAGTACTTC
CDR3: CASSLDGQDEVSYEQYF

size: -
D: TRBD1
V: TRBV13
J: TRBJ2-7
DNA: TGTGCCAGCAGCCCAGGGACAGCTGACTCCTACGAGCAGTACTTC
CDR3: CASSPGTADSYEQYF

size: -
D: -
V: TRBV7-4
J: TRBJ1-2
DNA: TGTGCCAGCAGCTTAGAGCAGCTAGCTAACTATGGCTACACCTTC
CDR3: CASSLEQLANYGYTF

size: few
D: TRBD2
V: TRBV7-2
J: TRBJ2-3
DNA: TGTGCCAGCAGCCAAGGGACTAGCGTAGGAGATACGCAGTATTTT
CDR3: CASSQGTSVGDTQYF

size: -
D: TRBD2
V: TRBV25-1
J: TRBJ2-7
DNA: TGTGCCAGCAGCTGGACTAGCGATAACGAGCAGTACTTC
CDR3: CASSWTSDNEQYF

size: -
D: TRBD2
V: TRBV4-3
J: TRBJ2-1
DNA: TGCGCCAGCAGCCAAGAAGTAGGCAGCGGGAGAATCTACAATGAGCAGTTCTTC
CDR3: CASSQEVGSGRIYNEQFF

size: -
D: TRBD2
V: TRBV5-1
J: TRBJ2-3
DNA: TGCGCCAGCAGCTGGGTGGGAGGGGGCACAGATACGCAGTATTTT
CDR3: CASSWVGGGTDTQYF

size: -
D: TRBD2
V: TRBV5-1
J: TRBJ2-1
DNA: TGCGCCAGCAGCTCGGAGCCGGGACTAGCGGGGGGGAATGAGCAGTTCTTC
CDR3: CASSSEPGLAGGNEQFF

size: -
D: TRBD2
V: TRBV2
J: TRBJ2-1
DNA: TGTGCCAGCAGCCCGACTAGCCTTATTGAGTTCTTC
CDR3: CASSPTSLIEFF

size: few
D: -
V: TRBV7-9
J: TRBJ2-7
DNA: TGTGCCAGCAGCCCCCGGGAGTCCACCTACGAGCAGTACTTC
CDR3: CASSPRESTYEQYF

size: -
D: -
V: TRBV21-1
J: TRBJ2-1
DNA: TGTGCCAGCAGCCCTCCCCGTAGCGGGGGCTGCAACAATGAGCAGTTCTTC
CDR3: CASSPPRSGGCNNEQFF

size: once
D: -
V: TRBV7-9
J: TRBJ1-1
DNA: TGTGCCAGCAGCACTTTGGGCGGGTACACTGAAGCTTTCTTT
CDR3: CASSTLGGYTEAFF

size: -
D: TRBD2
V: TRBV11-3
J: TRBJ2-3
DNA: TGTGCCAGCCAGCGGGGGGGTGGTACGCAGTATTTT
CDR3: CASQRGGGTQYF

size: -
D: -
V: TRBV19
J: TRBJ1-4
DNA: TGTGCCAGTTCGGACCCTGCAACTAATGAAAAACTGTTTTTT
CDR3: CASSDPATNEKLFF

size: -
D: -
V: TRBV25-1
J: TRBJ2-7
DNA: TGTGCCAGCAGTGATCTTCGGGGGGCGACGTACGAGCAGTACTTC
CDR3: CASSDLRGATYEQYF

size: -
D: -
V: TRBV4-1
J: TRBJ2-1
DNA: TGCGCCAGCAGCCATGAGGGGGGCACTAACAATGAGCAGTTCTTC
CDR3: CASSHEGGTNNEQFF

size: -
D: -
V: TRBV9
J: TRBJ1-6
DNA: TGTGCCAGCAGCCCTGGTCCCCGACCTGAATCACCCCTCCACTTT
CDR3: CASSPGPRPESPLHF

size: -
D: -
V: TRBV4-3
J: TRBJ2-5
DNA: TGCGCCAGCAGCCAGGGGACCCCGGAGACCCAGTACTTC
CDR3: CASSQGTPETQYF

size: -
D: -
V: TRBV9
J: TRBJ2-5
DNA: TGTGCCAGCAGCGTATCGCTAAAGGGGGACCAAGAGACCCAGTACTTC
CDR3: CASSVSLKGDQETQYF

size: -
D: TRBD1
V: TRBV13
J: TRBJ2-3
DNA: TGTGCCAGCAGCGCCAGGGGGTCTAGCACAGATACGCAGTATTTT
CDR3: CASSARGSSTDTQYF

size: -
D: -
V: TRBV14
J: TRBJ2-2
DNA: TGTGCCAGCAGCCAAGCACAAGCCTCCGGGGAGCTGTTTTTT
CDR3: CASSQAQASGELFF

size: -
D: -
V: TRBV7-9
J: TRBJ1-4
DNA: TGTGCCAGCAGCAATGAGGGAGCTAATGAAAAACTGTTTTTT
CDR3: CASSNEGANEKLFF